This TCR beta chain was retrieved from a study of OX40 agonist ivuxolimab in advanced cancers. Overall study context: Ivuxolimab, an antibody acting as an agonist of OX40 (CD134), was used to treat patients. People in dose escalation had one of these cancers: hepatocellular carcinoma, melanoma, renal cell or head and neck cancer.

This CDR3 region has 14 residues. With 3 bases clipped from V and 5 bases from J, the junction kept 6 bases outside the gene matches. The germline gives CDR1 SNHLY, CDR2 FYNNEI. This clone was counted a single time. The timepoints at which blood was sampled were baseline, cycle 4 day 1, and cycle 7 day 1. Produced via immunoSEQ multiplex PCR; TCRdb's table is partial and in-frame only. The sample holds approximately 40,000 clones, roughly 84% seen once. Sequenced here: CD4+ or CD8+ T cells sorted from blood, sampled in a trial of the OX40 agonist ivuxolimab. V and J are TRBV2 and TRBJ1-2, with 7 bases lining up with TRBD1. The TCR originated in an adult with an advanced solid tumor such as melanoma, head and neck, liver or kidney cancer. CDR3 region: CASSDPGQVYGYTF. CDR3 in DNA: TGTGCCAGCAGTGACCCCGGACAGGTATATGGCTACACCTTC. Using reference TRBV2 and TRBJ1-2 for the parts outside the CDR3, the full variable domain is EPEVTQTPSHQVTQMGQEVILRCVPISNHLYFYWYRQILGQKVEFLVSFYNNEISEKSEIFDDQFSVERPDGSNFTLKIRSTKLEDSAMYFCASSDPGQVYGYTFGSGTRLTVV.